This T cell receptor (beta chain) was identified in a study of T cells in Graves' hyperthyroidism and ophthalmopathy. General study findings and limits: Stable hyperthyroidism and ophthalmopathy were separated using 13 V-J signatures. Blood shared most expanded thyroid clonotypes above 0.001.

V was shortened by 3 bases and J by 0 bases, with 15 bases between the two germline ends. The germline V gene has CDR1 MDHEN and CDR2 SYDVKM. This CDR3 is built from 17 residues. On this clonotype itself: Its antigen remains unidentified.

RNA transcripts provided the source from which TCR beta CDR3 regions were amplified. RT-PCR in the first round (using the HTBI primer set) targeted the TCR CDR3. Each CDR3 protein is one row after TCRdb ran MiXCR on the multiplex PCR reads. The sample lists more than 250,000 distinct CDR3 sequences, roughly 15% occurring once. Material: blood. The source of this sequence is a woman in her fifties or sixties with Graves' hyperthyroidism that later progressed to Graves' ophthalmopathy. V is TRBV28 and J is TRBJ2-1; weak D call: TRBD2 (6 bases). In DNA, the CDR3 is TGTGCCAGCAGTTTTGGGCGGGAAAAGAGCTCCTACAATGAGCAGTTCTTC. As protein: CASSFGREKSSYNEQFF.